A single sample gave rise to the 10 T cell receptor beta chains below, sequenced in a study of CD4+ T cells in melanoma. Some clones are missing from TCRdb's copy, which holds only in-frame ones; the method was immunoSEQ multiplex PCR. This sample has over 130,000 clones, with over 90% found just once. Receptors originate from a human donor with melanoma.

J is TRBJ1-1 and V is TRBV5-1; D is unclear. The CDR3 covers 14 residues. The V end lost 1 base, the J end lost 2 bases, and 9 bases lay between the germline ends. Germline CDR1 SGHRS, CDR2 YFSETQ. The CDR3, as DNA: TGCGCCAGCAGCTTGTCTGACTATAACACTGAAGCTTTCTTT. This gives the protein CASSLSDYNTEAFF.

The chain carries TRBV15 and TRBJ2-3; unclear D gene. V was trimmed by 0 bases and J by 3 bases, leaving 10 bases between them. The germline V gene encodes CDR1 LNHNV and CDR2 YYDKDF (reference sequence). The CDR3 extends over 15 amino acids. CDR3 amino acids: CATSRDPAQTDTQYF. For the CDR3, the DNA is TGTGCCACCAGCAGAGATCCCGCCCAAACAGATACGCAGTATTTT.

The V call is TRBV30, the J call TRBJ2-3; 9 positions match TRBD2. The V and J ends lost 2 bases and 3 bases, in that order; junction bases with no gene match: 9. Per germline, CDR1 GTSNPN and CDR2 SVGIG (reference sequence). This CDR3 contains 16 residues. This CDR3 is CAWSWGLRGGTDTQYF. DNA for the CDR3: TGTGCCTGGAGTTGGGGCCTGCGGGGGGGAACAGATACGCAGTATTTT. The complete variable domain, with remaining parts taken from reference TRBV30 and TRBJ2-3, reads SQTIHQWPATLVQPVGSPLSLECTVEGTSNPNLYWYRQAAGRGLQLLFYSVGIGQISSEVPQNLSASRPQDRQFILSSKKLLLSDSGFYLCAWSWGLRGGTDTQYFGPGTRLTVL.

The rearrangement joins TRBV6-1 to TRBJ1-2; no clear D. The CDR3 extends over 14 amino acids. Trimming removed 1 base from V and 4 bases from J, with 10 bases in between. Germline CDR1 is MNHNS and CDR2 is SASEGT. The CDR3 spells CASSEGWQLYGYTF. For the CDR3, the DNA is TGTGCCAGCAGTGAAGGTTGGCAGCTCTATGGCTACACCTTC.

The V gene is TRBV18, the J gene TRBJ1-2, with unresolved D. Trimming stripped 3 bases from V and 4 bases from J, with 18 bases between. Germline loops: CDR1 KGHSH, CDR2 LQKENI. The CDR3 covers 16 residues. This CDR3 is CASSPSRGQWGYGYTF. CDR3 bases: TGTGCCAGCTCACCGAGTCGAGGGCAGTGGGGCTATGGCTACACCTTC.

This clone was picked up one time. This chain links TRBV27 with TRBJ2-7; D not resolved. The length of the CDR3 is 13 residues. Trimming shortened V by 6 bases and J by 4 bases, and 13 bases separated the two germline ends. Germline CDR1 MNHEY, CDR2 SMNVEV (reference sequence). The CDR3 DNA reads as TGTGCCAGCAGCGTTCGTCGGACGTACGAGCAGTACTTC. Amino acid sequence: CASSVRRTYEQYF.

This clone has only one observation. The rearrangement joins TRBV21-1 to TRBJ2-5; no DNA check was done on the table's D call, TRBD1. TRBV21-1 is a recognized pseudogene. The CDR3 consists of 15 residues. The CDR3 DNA reads as TGTGCCAGCAGCAAAGGGAGGGGGCTGCAAGAGACCCAGTACTTC. Amino acid sequence: CASSKGRGLQETQYF.

Only one count was recorded for this clone. This chain's CDR3 is CASSSGQPGGTQYF. The DNA for the CDR3 is TGTGCCAGCAGCTCGGGACAGCCAGGGGGGACCCAGTACTTC. This chain uses TRBV11-2 with TRBJ2-5; 7 bases align to TRBD1. CDR1 and CDR2 from the germline V gene are SGHAT and FQNNGV. This CDR3 is 14 amino acids long. After removal of 4 bases from V and 7 bases from J, the junction contained 9 bases not matched to a gene. Full variable domain (missing parts from reference TRBV11-2 and TRBJ2-5): EAGVAQSPRYKIIEKRQSVAFWCNPISGHATLYWYQQILGQGPKLLIQFQNNGVVDDSQLPKDRFSAERLKGVDSTLKIQPAKLEDSAVYLCASSSGQPGGTQYFGPGTRLLVL.

The rearrangement links TRBV2 to TRBJ1-5; 7 bases are shared with TRBD1. V trimming: 6 bases; J trimming: 6 bases; junction bases outside the gene matches: 8. In germline, CDR1 is SNHLY, CDR2 FYNNEI. The CDR3 length is 14 residues. DNA of the CDR3: TGTGCCAGCAGGGGTGGACAGGCGGGTCAGCCCCAGCATTTT. Translation gives CASRGGQAGQPQHF.

This chain connects TRBV6-1 to TRBJ2-7, with no clear D. CDR1 is MNHNS and CDR2 is SASEGT in the germline V gene. The CDR3 has 12 residues. Trimming took 6 bases from V and 4 from J, leaving 10 bases between them. The CDR3 DNA follows: TGTGCCAGCAGCCTCCATTATTACGAGCAGTACTTC. Translated, it gives CASSLHYYEQYF.